This TCR beta chain derives from a study of OX40 agonist ivuxolimab in advanced cancers. Study-level findings and limits: The average count of expanded clones was higher among CD8+ T cells than among CD4+. Relatively little clonal expansion, among the lowest observed, appeared in partial responders at 0.1-3.0 mg/kg.

Sequencing used immunoSEQ multiplex PCR; TCRdb keeps in-frame clones, though not all of them. The sample lists about 19,000 clones; 90% were seen once. As to this clone: Its antigen is as yet unknown.

The material was CD4+ or CD8+ T cells sorted from blood, obtained in a trial of the OX40 agonist ivuxolimab. This clonotype was obtained from an adult with an advanced solid tumor such as melanoma, head and neck, liver or kidney cancer.

CDR3 region: CASRSGVATNEKLFF. The CDR3 DNA sequence: TGTGCCAGCAGGTCAGGGGTCGCAACTAATGAAAAACTGTTTTTT. The V gene is TRBV27, the J gene TRBJ1-4; tentatively, D is TRBD1 (6 bases). The CDR3 consists of 15 residues. Between the trimmed V and J ends, which lost 6 bases and 0 bases, there was a span of 11 bases. Germline-derived CDR1 and CDR2 are MNHEY and SMNVEV (reference sequence).